Detailed here is one TCR beta chain. These data come from a study of preoperative IRX-2 immunotherapy in early breast cancer. The germline V gene encodes CDR1 MDHEN and CDR2 SYDVKM. CDR3 length: 13 amino acids. The V end lost 6 bases, the J end lost 2 bases, and 11 bases lay between the germline ends. Treatment specified: preoperative locoregional IRX-2 cytokine immunotherapy. Samples came from a phase Ib trial of preoperative locoregional IRX-2 cytokine immunotherapy. The table came from immunoSEQ multiplex PCR; TCRdb's copy has only in-frame clones and leaves some out. The table records approximately 100,000 clones, about nine tenths of them present only once.

The origin of this receptor is a human donor with breast cancer. The input for sequencing was tumor tissue, taken after IRX-2 immunotherapy. The V gene is TRBV28, the J gene TRBJ2-7; tentative D call: TRBD1 (6 bases). The CDR3 DNA follows: TGTGCCAGCAGGTCACAGGGTACCTACGAGCAGTACTTC. Amino acids: CASRSQGTYEQYF.